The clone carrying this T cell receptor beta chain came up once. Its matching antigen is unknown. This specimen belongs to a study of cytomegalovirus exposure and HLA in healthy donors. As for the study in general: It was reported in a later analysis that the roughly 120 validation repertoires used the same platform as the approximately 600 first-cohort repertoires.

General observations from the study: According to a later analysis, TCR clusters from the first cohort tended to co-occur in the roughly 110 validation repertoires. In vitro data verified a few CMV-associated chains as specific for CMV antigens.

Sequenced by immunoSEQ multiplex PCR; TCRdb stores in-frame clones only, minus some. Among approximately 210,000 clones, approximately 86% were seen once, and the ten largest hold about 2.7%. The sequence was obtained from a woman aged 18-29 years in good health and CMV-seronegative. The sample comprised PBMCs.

The CDR3 loop is CASSQDPASGMADTQYF. The CDR3 DNA follows: TGCGCCAGCAGCCAAGATCCCGCTAGCGGGATGGCAGATACGCAGTATTTT. The gene calls are TRBV4-3 and TRBJ2-3, with TRBD2 matching 9 bases. Looked up from germline, CDR1 is LGHNA and CDR2 is YSLEER. The CDR3 runs to 17 residues. Losses at the gene ends were 0 bases for V and 4 bases for J; bases not matched to a gene: 8.